Sequencing of this T cell receptor (beta chain) was carried out in a study of CD8+CD57+ T cells in acquired aplastic anemia. Study background: Average DNA yield from sorted CD4+ and CD8+ cells was around 3.2 ug.

According to the study, genomic DNA was the template for TCR beta VDJ and CDR3 profiling. One entry per CDR3 protein results from TCRdb running MiXCR on the reads. Altogether more than 150,000 distinct CDR3 sequences are present, less than 60% being singletons, with the ten largest covering around 2%. Only patients with CD8+CD57+ cell expansion on flow cytometry were chosen for sequencing. The patients all had a severe acquired aplastic anemia diagnosis. Broader study findings: The study identified more than 25 CD8+ CDR3 sequences shared by patients and controls. No significant difference in CD8+ Simpson's diversity was found between patients and controls.

This clonotype was found many times. What it recognizes is unknown. The TCR was taken from a human donor with aplastic anemia. Input material: sorted CD4+, CD8+, or CD8+CD57+ T cells (not recorded which) from PBMCs.

The CDR3 bases are TGTGCCAGCAGTTACTCTCACAGGGCGAACACTGAAGCTTTCTTT. Protein: CASSYSHRANTEAFF. This chain joins TRBV6-2 or TRBV6-3 and TRBJ1-1, with D possibly being TRBD1 (6 bases). From germline, CDR1 is MNHEY and CDR2 SVGEGT. Trimming pared 0 bases from V and 1 base from J, leaving 9 bases between. This CDR3 has 15 amino acids.